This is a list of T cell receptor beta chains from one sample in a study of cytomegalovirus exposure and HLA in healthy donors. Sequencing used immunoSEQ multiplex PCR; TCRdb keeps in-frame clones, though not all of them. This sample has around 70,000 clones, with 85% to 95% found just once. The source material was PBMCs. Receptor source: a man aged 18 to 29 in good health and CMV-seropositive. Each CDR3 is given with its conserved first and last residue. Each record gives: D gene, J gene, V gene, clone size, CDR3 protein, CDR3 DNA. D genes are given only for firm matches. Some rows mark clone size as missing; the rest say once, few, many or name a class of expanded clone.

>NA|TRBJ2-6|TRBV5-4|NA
CASSFRGTGANVLTF
TGTGCCAGCAGCTTCAGGGGAACTGGGGCCAACGTCCTGACTTTC
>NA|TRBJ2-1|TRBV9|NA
CASSVGVSDEQFF
TGTGCCAGCAGCGTAGGGGTTAGCGATGAGCAGTTCTTC
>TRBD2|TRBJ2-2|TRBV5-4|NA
CASSLGLAGASTGELFF
TGTGCCAGCAGCTTGGGACTAGCGGGAGCGTCGACCGGGGAGCTGTTTTTT
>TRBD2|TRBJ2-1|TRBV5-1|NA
CASSLGTSGYNEQFF
TGCGCCAGCAGCTTGGGGACTAGCGGATACAATGAGCAGTTCTTC
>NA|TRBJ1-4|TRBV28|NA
CASSLSREKLFF
TGTGCCAGCAGTTTATCCCGTGAAAAACTGTTTTTT
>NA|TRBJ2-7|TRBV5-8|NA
CASSLRDTRSEQYF
TGTGCCAGCAGCCTACGGGACACCCGCTCCGAGCAGTACTTC
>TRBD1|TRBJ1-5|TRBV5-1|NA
CASSFSGQGEPQHF
TGCGCCAGCAGCTTCTCCGGACAGGGTGAGCCCCAGCATTTT
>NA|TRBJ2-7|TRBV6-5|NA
CASSSSGFTEQYF
TGTGCCAGCAGCTCCAGCGGGTTTACCGAGCAGTACTTC
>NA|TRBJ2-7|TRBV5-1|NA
CASSLGRAISLQYF
TGCGCCAGCAGCTTGGGGCGGGCTATCAGCCTGCAGTACTTC
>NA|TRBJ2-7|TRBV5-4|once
CASSQDQPGGYEQYF
TGTGCCAGCAGCCAAGATCAGCCTGGCGGCTACGAGCAGTACTTC
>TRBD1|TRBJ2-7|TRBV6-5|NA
CASSIGQGRHHEQYF
TGTGCCAGCAGCATAGGACAGGGGAGGCACCACGAGCAGTACTTC
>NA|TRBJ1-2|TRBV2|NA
CASREKQHTF
TGTGCCAGCAGGGAAAAACAACACACCTTC
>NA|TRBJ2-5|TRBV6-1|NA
CASSDPAARGGETQYF
TGTGCCAGCAGTGATCCCGCGGCCAGGGGTGGAGAGACCCAGTACTTC
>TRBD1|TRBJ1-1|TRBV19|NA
CASTRTGGSDTEAFF
TGTGCCAGTACCCGTACAGGGGGCTCGGACACTGAAGCTTTCTTT
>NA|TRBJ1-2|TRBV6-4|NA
CASSDGTNYGYTF
TGTGCCAGCAGTGACGGCACTAACTATGGCTACACCTTC
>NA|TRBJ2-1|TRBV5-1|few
CASSLQTGTSEQFF
TGCGCCAGCAGCTTACAGACAGGGACTAGTGAGCAGTTCTTC
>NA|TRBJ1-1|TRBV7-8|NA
CASSLWGEGTEAFF
TGTGCCAGCAGCTTATGGGGGGAGGGCACTGAAGCTTTCTTT
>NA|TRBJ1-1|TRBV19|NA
CASSMGDSYYTEAFF
TGTGCCAGTAGTATGGGTGACAGTTACTACACTGAAGCTTTCTTT
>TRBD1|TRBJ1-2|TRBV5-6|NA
CASSGRTGAVYGYTF
TGTGCCAGCAGCGGGAGGACAGGGGCGGTCTATGGCTACACCTTC
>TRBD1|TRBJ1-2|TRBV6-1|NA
CASSDRGQIYGYTF
TGTGCCAGCAGCGACAGGGGGCAGATCTATGGCTACACCTTC
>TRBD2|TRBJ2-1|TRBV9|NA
CASSGGLAEVNEQFF
TGTGCCAGCAGCGGGGGACTAGCTGAGGTCAATGAGCAGTTCTTC
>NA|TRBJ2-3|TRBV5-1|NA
CASSLFLATDTQYF
TGCGCCAGCAGCTTGTTTCTAGCGACAGATACGCAGTATTTT